The subject of this entry is one T cell receptor beta chain. This CDR3 has 16 amino acids. Germline CDR1 reads MGHDK; CDR2 reads SYGVNS. V was pared by 4 bases and J by 9 bases, with 19 bases between. Only in-frame clones appear in the TCRdb table, and some are missing; sequencing was by immunoSEQ multiplex PCR. Seen here are 60,000 to 90,000 clones, roughly 90% observed once, and the top ten hold about 0.35%. This sample is drawn from a study of OX40 agonist ivuxolimab in advanced cancers. The TCR sequence derives from an adult with an advanced solid tumor such as melanoma, head and neck, liver or kidney cancer. Source: CD4+ or CD8+ T cells sorted from blood, taken in a trial of the OX40 agonist ivuxolimab. The chain links TRBV25-1 to TRBJ1-6; TRBD1 might be the D (5 bases). CDR3 region: CASSANAGPGGSPLHF. In nucleotides, the CDR3 is TGTGCCAGCAGTGCAAATGCAGGGCCTGGTGGTTCACCCCTCCACTTT.